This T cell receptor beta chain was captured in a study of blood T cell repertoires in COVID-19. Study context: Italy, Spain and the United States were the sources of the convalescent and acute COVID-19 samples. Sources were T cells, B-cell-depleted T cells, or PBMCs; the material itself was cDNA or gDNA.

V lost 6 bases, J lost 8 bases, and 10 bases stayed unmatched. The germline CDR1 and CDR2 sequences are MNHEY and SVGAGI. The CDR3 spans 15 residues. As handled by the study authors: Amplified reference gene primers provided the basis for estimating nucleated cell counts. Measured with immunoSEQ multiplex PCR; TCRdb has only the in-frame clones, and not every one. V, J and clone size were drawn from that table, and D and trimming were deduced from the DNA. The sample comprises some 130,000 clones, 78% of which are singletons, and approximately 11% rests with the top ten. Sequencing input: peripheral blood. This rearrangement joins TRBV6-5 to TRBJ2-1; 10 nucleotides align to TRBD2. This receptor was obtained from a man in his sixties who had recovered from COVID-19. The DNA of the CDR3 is TGTGCCAGCAGGGCCGCGCTAGCGGGAGCCGATGAGCAGTTCTTC. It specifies CASRAALAGADEQFF.